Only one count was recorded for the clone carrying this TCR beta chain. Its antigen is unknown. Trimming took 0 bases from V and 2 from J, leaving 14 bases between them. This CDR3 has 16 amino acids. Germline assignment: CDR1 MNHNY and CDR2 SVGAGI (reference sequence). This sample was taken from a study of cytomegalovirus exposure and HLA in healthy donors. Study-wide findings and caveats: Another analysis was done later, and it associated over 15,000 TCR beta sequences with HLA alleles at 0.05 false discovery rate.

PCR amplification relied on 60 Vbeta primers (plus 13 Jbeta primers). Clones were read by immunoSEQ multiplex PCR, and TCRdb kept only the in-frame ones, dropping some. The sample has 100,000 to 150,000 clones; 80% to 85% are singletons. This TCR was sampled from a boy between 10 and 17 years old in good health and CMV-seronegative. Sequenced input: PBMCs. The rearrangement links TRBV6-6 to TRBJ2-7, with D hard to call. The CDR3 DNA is TGTGCCAGCAGTTACTCGACCCCCGGAGACCCCTACGAGCAGTACTTC. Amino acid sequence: CASSYSTPGDPYEQYF.